The 4 T cell receptor beta chains below come from one sample, sequenced in a study of beta chain features in type 1 diabetes. What was sequenced were expressed TCRB transcripts, since all of the isolated RNA had been reverse transcribed. The data were produced by immunoSEQ multiplex PCR, yet TCRdb's version contains in-frame clones alone and is incomplete. The sample includes about 340,000 clones, roughly 9% seen only once; the top ten take around 1%. The study's findings and limits: Shorter TCRB CDR3s, moderately but significantly so, marked every one of the four CD4+ subsets in Type 1 diabetes patients.

No antigen has been identified for these receptors. Source material: central memory CD4+ T cells from blood. Receptors were obtained from a man between 25 and 39 years old with type 1 diabetes.

This clone was counted only a few times. The identical CDR3 is also encoded by other nucleotide sequences in the sample. The DNA of the CDR3 is TGCGCCAGCAGCTTGGCCGGGAATCAGCCCCAGCATTTT. Its translation: CASSLAGNQPQHF. The chain carries TRBV5-1 and TRBJ1-5; D remains unclear. The CDR3 covers 13 residues. Germline V lookup: CDR1 SGHRS, CDR2 YFSETQ. Deletions cut 0 bases from V and 4 bases from J, with 5 bases between.

The chain is built from TRBV7-2 and TRBJ2-1; possibly TRBD2 for D (6 bases). V shed 6 bases and J shed 6 bases, with 9 bases lying between them. CDR3 length: 12 residues. Germline V CDR1 and CDR2: SGHTA, FQGNSA. In DNA form, the CDR3 reads TGTGCCAGCAGACCAGCGGGCAATGAGCAGTTCTTC. Amino acids: CASRPAGNEQFF.

This clone was counted only a few times. The chain employs TRBV11-2 and TRBJ1-2, with D possibly being TRBD1 (6 bases). The germline gives CDR1 SGHAT, CDR2 FQNNGV. V dropped 6 bases and J dropped 8 bases, with 19 bases sitting between them. The CDR3 spans 14 residues. The CDR3 DNA sequence: TGTGCCAGCAGTACCCCAGGGGTTTTTTGGGGCTACACCTTC. The encoded protein is CASSTPGVFWGYTF.

The V gene is TRBV7-2, the J gene TRBJ1-6, with D unclear. The germline gives CDR1 SGHTA, CDR2 FQGNSA. V was shortened by 4 bases and J by 8 bases, with 6 bases between the two germline ends. The CDR3 is 12 residues long. The CDR3 nucleotides read TGTGCCAGCAGCTGGAATGATTCACCCCTCCACTTT. The encoded protein is CASSWNDSPLHF.